Listed below are T cell receptor beta chains from one sample, sequenced in a study of CD8+ T cells in alopecia areata. Assay used: immunoSEQ multiplex PCR; TCRdb lists only in-frame clones, some missing. The table includes some 100,000 clones, roughly 40% detected once. Material: CD8+ T cells sorted from blood, obtained at week 24, from a patient treated with tofacitinib. These receptors were taken from a human donor with alopecia areata. Each CDR3 is given with its conserved first and last residue. A D gene is named only where the DNA matches it firmly. Clone size is stated in some rows and not others, as once, few, many or a class when expanded.

v_call	d_call	j_call	clone_size	cdr3_nt	cdr3_aa
TRBV28	NA	TRBJ2-1	few	TGTGCCAGCAAGGCAAGTGCGGGAAGATACAATGAGCAGTTCTTC	CASKASAGRYNEQFF
TRBV7-9	NA	TRBJ2-1	few	TGTGCCAGCAGCTTGGGAGGAGCTAGGTTGTTCGATGAGCAGTTCTTC	CASSLGGARLFDEQFF
TRBV15	NA	TRBJ2-4	many	TGTGCCACCACCGAAGGAATAGGGGCCAAAAACATTCAGTACTTC	CATTEGIGAKNIQYF
TRBV7-9	TRBD1	TRBJ1-1	few	TGTGCCAGCGGGGACAGGGAGGTATCGAACACTGAAGCTTTCTTT	CASGDREVSNTEAFF
TRBV7-3	TRBD2	TRBJ2-7	NA	TGTGCCAGCAGCCCCCATCCCGGGAGGGTAGACGAGCAGTACTTC	CASSPHPGRVDEQYF
TRBV7-2	NA	TRBJ2-1	few	TGTGCCAGCACTCTCGGGTACGAGCAGTTCTTC	CASTLGYEQFF
TRBV25-1	NA	TRBJ2-4	NA	TGTGCCAGCAGTGACCAGGGTCTCCCCAAAAACATTCAGTACTTC	CASSDQGLPKNIQYF
TRBV13	TRBD2	TRBJ2-1	NA	TGTGCCAGCAGCCCGGGACTAGGGGCTAGTGAGCAGTTCTTC	CASSPGLGASEQFF
TRBV7-9	TRBD1	TRBJ2-6	few	TGTGCCAGCAGCTTCAGGACAGGGGAATATTCTGGGGCCAACGTCCTGACTTTC	CASSFRTGEYSGANVLTF
TRBV11-3	TRBD2	TRBJ2-3	once	TGTGCCAGCAGCTCCCATACTAGCGGGAACACAGATACGCAGTATTTT	CASSSHTSGNTDTQYF
TRBV6-5	TRBD1	TRBJ2-1	few	TGTGCCAGCAGCCTGACCGGGACAGGGGGCCCTGAGCAGTTCTTC	CASSLTGTGGPEQFF
TRBV4-1	NA	TRBJ2-1	few	TGCGCCAGCAGCTCCGGAACCTACAATGAGCAGTTCTTC	CASSSGTYNEQFF
TRBV11-2	NA	TRBJ1-5	few	TGTGCCAGCAGCTTAGGAGCGGGACAAAATCAGCCCCAGCATTTT	CASSLGAGQNQPQHF
TRBV29-1	NA	TRBJ1-2	few	TGCAGCACCACGGACCCCGAGGCCCCTAACTATGGCTACACCTTC	CSTTDPEAPNYGYTF
TRBV6-4	TRBD1	TRBJ1-5	NA	TGTGCCAGCAGGGAGACAGGGTATAGCAATCAGCCCCAGCATTTT	CASRETGYSNQPQHF
TRBV10-3	TRBD1	TRBJ2-1	NA	TGTGCCATCGGGATGGCGGGACAGGGAAACAATGAGCAGTTCTTC	CAIGMAGQGNNEQFF
TRBV9	TRBD2	TRBJ2-1	few	TGTGCCAGCAGCGGCGGCGGGAGCTCCTACAATGAGCAGTTCTTC	CASSGGGSSYNEQFF
TRBV6-4	NA	TRBJ2-7	NA	TGTGCCAGCAGGGGGCCAAGGGGCGAGCAGTACTTC	CASRGPRGEQYF
TRBV29-1	NA	TRBJ2-2	NA	TGCAGCGTTCGGCATCCGGGGGACACCGGGAAGCTGTTTTTT	CSVRHPGDTGKLFF
TRBV7-9	TRBD2	TRBJ2-1	NA	TGTGCCAGCAGCTTAGTGCTAGCGGGAGCGACGGAGCAGTTCTTC	CASSLVLAGATEQFF
TRBV29-1	NA	TRBJ2-3	few	TGCAGCGTTGCCGTGGAGCGGCCAGATACGCAGTATTTT	CSVAVERPDTQYF
TRBV7-2	TRBD1	TRBJ2-1	few	TGTGCCAGCAGCTTAGAGGGACAGGGGTTAGTTGAGCAGTTCTTC	CASSLEGQGLVEQFF
TRBV29-1	NA	TRBJ2-7	once	TGCAGCGTTGAAGACCTCCGGGACGAGAGCTCCTACGAGCAGTACTTC	CSVEDLRDESSYEQYF
TRBV5-6	NA	TRBJ1-5	few	TGTGCCAGCAGCTTCGGGACCGGCAATCAGCCCCAGCATTTT	CASSFGTGNQPQHF
TRBV14	NA	TRBJ1-1	NA	TGTGCCAGCAGCCAAGATCTGCAGGGTCTTGTGAACACTGAAGCTTTCTTT	CASSQDLQGLVNTEAFF